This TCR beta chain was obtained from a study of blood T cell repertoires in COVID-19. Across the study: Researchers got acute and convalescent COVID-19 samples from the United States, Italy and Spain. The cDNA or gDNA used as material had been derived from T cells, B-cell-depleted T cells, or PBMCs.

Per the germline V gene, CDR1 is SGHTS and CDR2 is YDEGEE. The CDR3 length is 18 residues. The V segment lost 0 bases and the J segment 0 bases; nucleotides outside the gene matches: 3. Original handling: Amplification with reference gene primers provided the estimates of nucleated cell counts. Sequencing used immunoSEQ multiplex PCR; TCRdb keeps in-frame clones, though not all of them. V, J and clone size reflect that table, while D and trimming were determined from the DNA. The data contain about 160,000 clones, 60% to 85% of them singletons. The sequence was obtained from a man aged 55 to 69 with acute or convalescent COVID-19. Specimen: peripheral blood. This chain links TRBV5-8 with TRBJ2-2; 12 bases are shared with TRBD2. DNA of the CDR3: TGTGCCAGCAGCTTGGGACTAGCGGGGGCCCCGAACACCGGGGAGCTGTTTTTT. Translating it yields CASSLGLAGAPNTGELFF.